This T cell receptor beta chain was sequenced during a study of PD-L1 blockade in urothelial cancer. Study-level background: Atezolizumab (1,200 mg intravenously every 3 weeks) began around 2014 for patients. Points from the study as a whole: Tumor-associated clones in blood expanded more at 3 weeks in durable-benefit patients.

The junction had 5 bases not matched to a gene; V was cut back by 7 bases and J by 3 bases. The germline V gene encodes CDR1 MGHRA and CDR2 YSYEKL. This CDR3 spans 14 amino acids. Time point meaning: pretreatment peripheral blood. The table came from immunoSEQ multiplex PCR; TCRdb's copy has only in-frame clones and leaves some out. Seen here are about 72,000 clones, approximately 83% observed once, and the top ten hold 14% to 15%. This clone was observed a few times. Its target is unknown. This chain links TRBV4-1 with TRBJ2-1; 8 positions agree with TRBD2. The sequencing here drew on PBMCs, taken around atezolizumab (anti-PD-L1) treatment. This TCR was sampled from a man between 60 and 70 years old with urothelial cancer. CDR3 loop: CASTGSGVYNEQFF. The CDR3, as DNA: TGCGCCAGCACCGGTAGCGGGGTCTACAATGAGCAGTTCTTC.